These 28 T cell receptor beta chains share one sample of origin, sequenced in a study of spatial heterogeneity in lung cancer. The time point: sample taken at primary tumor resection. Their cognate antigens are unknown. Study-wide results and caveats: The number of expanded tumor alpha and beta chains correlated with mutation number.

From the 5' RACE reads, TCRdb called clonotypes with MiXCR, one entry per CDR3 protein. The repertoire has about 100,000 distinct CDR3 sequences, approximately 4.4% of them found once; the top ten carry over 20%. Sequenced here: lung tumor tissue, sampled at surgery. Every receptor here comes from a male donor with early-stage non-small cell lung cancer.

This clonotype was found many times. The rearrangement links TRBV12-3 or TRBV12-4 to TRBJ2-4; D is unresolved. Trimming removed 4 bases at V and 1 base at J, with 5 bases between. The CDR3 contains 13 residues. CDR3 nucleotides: TGTGCCAGCAGTTCGTCCGCCAAAAACATTCAGTACTTC. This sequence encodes CASSSSAKNIQYF.

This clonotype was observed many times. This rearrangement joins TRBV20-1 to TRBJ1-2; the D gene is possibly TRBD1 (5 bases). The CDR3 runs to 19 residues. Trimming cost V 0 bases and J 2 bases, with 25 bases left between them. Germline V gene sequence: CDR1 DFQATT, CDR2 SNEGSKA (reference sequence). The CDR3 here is CSARDFTGLSSTINYGYTF. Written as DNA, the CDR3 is TGCAGTGCTAGAGATTTTACAGGTCTTTCCTCCACGATCAACTATGGCTACACCTTC.

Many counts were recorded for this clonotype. Here the CDR3 reads CASMTAQGHTEAFF. CDR3 nucleotide sequence: TGTGCCAGCATGACCGCTCAGGGGCACACTGAAGCTTTCTTT. V gene TRBV28 combines with J gene TRBJ1-1; the D gene is possibly TRBD1 (6 bases). The CDR3 is made up of 14 amino acids. The V end was cut by 7 bases, the J end by 3 bases, with 15 bases between. CDR1 is MDHEN and CDR2 is SYDVKM in the germline V gene.

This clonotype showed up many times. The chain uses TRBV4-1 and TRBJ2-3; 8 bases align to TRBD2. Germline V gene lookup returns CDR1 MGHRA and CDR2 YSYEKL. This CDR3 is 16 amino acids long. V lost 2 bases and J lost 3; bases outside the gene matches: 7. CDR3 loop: CASSQQKRESTDTQYF. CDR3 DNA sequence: TGCGCCAGCAGCCAACAAAAGCGGGAGTCGACAGATACGCAGTATTTT.

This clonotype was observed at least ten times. The CDR3 DNA reads TGTGCCAGCAGCTCCGGTATGGGGCCCCAGCATTTT. This sequence encodes CASSSGMGPQHF. The V and J genes are TRBV7-9 and TRBJ1-5; D not certain. Germline CDR1 and CDR2: SEHNR and FQNEAQ (reference sequence). This CDR3 has 12 residues. Trimming removed 4 bases from V and 9 bases from J, with 10 bases in between. The full variable domain, its missing parts supplied by reference TRBV7-9 and TRBJ1-5, is DTGVSQNPRHKITKRGQNVTFRCDPISEHNRLYWYRQTLGQGPEFLTYFQNEAQLEKSRLLSDRFSAERPKGSFSTLEIQRTEQGDSAMYLCASSSGMGPQHFGDGTRLSIL.

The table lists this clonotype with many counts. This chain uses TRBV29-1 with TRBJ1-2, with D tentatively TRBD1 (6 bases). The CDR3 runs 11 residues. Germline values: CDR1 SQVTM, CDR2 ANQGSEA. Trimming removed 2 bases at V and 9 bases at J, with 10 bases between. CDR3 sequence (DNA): TGCAGCGTTGAACGACAGGCTCGCTACACCTTC. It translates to CSVERQARYTF. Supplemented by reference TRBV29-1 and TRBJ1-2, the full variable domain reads SAVISQKPSRDICQRGTSLTIQCQVDSQVTMMFWYRQQPGQSLTLIATANQGSEATYESGFVIDKFPISRPNLTFSTLTVSNMSPEDSSIYLCSVERQARYTFGSGTRLTVV.

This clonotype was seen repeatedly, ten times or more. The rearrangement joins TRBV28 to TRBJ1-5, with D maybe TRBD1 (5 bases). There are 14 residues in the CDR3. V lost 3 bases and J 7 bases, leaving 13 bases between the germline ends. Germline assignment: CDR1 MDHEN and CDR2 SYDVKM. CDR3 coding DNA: TGTGCCAGCAGTTTCCGCAGGGAGGGACAGCCCCAGCATTTT. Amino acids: CASSFRREGQPQHF.

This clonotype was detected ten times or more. CDR3 nucleotide sequence: TGTGCCAGCAGTCTCGGAGGGGGCGCTTGGTATGGCTACACCTTC. This codes for CASSLGGGAWYGYTF. The chain links TRBV28 to TRBJ1-2; TRBD1 aligns across 7 bases. Germline V CDR1 and CDR2: MDHEN, SYDVKM. Trimming took 5 bases from V and 5 from J; bases not matched to a gene: 11. The CDR3 spans 15 residues.

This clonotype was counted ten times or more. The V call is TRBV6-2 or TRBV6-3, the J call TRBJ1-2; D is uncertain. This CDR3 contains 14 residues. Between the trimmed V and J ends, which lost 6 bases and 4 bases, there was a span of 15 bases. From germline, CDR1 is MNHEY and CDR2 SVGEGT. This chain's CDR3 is CASRTRNPPYGYTF. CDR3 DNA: TGTGCCAGCAGGACTAGAAACCCCCCCTATGGCTACACCTTC.

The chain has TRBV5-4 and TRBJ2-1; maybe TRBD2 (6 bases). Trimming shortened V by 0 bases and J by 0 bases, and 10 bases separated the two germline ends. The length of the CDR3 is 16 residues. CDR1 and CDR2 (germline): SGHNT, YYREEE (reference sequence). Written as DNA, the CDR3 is TGTGCCAGCAGCTTGGGGGGACTCAGCTCCTACAATGAGCAGTTCTTC. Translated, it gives CASSLGGLSSYNEQFF.

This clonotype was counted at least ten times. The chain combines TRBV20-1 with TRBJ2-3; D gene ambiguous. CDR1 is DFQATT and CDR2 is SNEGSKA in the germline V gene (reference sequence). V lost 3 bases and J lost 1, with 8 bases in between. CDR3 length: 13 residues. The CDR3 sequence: CSASRPGTDTQYF. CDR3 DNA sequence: TGCAGTGCTAGTCGCCCGGGCACAGATACGCAGTATTTT.

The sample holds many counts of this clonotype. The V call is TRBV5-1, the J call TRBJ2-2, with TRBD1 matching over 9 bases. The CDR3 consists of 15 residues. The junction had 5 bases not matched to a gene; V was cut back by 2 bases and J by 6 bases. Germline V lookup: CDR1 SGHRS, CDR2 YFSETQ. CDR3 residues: CASSLTGGNAGELFF. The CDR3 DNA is TGCGCCAGCAGCTTAACAGGGGGCAACGCCGGGGAGCTGTTTTTT.

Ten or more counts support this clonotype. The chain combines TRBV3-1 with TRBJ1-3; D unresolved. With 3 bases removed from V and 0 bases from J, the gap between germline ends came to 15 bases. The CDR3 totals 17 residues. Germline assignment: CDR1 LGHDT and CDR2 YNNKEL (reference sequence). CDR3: CASSQIEKTFSGNTIYF. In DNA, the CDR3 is TGTGCCAGCAGCCAGATCGAAAAGACCTTCTCTGGAAACACCATATATTTT.

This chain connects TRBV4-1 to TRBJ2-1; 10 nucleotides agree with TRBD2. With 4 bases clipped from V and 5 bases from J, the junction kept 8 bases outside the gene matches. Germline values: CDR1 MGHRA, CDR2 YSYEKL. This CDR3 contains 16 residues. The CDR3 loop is CASSRVWTSGNNEQFF. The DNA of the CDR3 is TGCGCCAGCAGCCGCGTATGGACTAGCGGAAACAATGAGCAGTTCTTC.

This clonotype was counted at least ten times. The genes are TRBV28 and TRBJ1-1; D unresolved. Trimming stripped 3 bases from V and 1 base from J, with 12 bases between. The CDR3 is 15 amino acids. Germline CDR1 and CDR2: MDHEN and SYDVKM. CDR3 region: CASSFLYPKNTEAFF. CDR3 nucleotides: TGTGCCAGCAGTTTCCTTTACCCAAAGAACACTGAAGCTTTCTTT.

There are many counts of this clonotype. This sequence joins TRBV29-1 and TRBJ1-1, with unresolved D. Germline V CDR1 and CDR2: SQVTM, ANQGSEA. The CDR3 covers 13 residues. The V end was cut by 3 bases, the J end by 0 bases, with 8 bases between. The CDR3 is CSVEGSLNTEAFF. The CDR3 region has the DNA TGCAGCGTTGAGGGCAGTCTGAACACTGAAGCTTTCTTT.

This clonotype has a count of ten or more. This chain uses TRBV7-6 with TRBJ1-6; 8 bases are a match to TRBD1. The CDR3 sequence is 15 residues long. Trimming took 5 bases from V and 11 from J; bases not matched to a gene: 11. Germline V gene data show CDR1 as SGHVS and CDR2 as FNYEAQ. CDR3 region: CASSPGQGGGTPLHF. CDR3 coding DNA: TGTGCCAGCAGCCCTGGACAGGGCGGTGGGACACCCCTCCACTTT.

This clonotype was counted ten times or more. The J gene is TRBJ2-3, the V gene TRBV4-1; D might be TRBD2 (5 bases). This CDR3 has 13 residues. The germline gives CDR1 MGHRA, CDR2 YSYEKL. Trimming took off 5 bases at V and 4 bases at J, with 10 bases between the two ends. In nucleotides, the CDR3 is TGCGCCAGCAGCGGTGAGGGATCAGATACGCAGTATTTT. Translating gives CASSGEGSDTQYF.

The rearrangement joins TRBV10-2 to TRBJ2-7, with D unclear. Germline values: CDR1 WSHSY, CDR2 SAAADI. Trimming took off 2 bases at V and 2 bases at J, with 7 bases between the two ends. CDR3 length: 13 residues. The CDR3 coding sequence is TGCGCCAGCAGTGAGCTGAGGACCTACGAGCAGTACTTC. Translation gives CASSELRTYEQYF.

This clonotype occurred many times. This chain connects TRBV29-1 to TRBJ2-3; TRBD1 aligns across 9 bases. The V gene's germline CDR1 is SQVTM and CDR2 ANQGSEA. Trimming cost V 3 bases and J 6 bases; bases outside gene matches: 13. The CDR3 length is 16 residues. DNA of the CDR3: TGCAGCGTTGATCGCCGGGGACAGGGCACGTCCGATACGCAGTATTTT. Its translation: CSVDRRGQGTSDTQYF.

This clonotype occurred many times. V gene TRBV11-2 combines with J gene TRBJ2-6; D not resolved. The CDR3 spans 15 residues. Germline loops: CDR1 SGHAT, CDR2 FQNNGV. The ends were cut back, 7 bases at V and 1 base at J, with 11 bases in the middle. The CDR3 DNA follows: TGTGCCAGCACCCCGGATTTATCTGGGGCCAACGTCCTGACTTTC. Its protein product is CASTPDLSGANVLTF.

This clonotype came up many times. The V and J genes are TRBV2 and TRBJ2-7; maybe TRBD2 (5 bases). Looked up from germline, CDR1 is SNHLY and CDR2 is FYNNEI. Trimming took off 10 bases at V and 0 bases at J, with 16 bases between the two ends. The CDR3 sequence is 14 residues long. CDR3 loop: CATSLGGLSYEQYF. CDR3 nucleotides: TGTGCCACTTCCCTGGGCGGACTCTCCTACGAGCAGTACTTC.

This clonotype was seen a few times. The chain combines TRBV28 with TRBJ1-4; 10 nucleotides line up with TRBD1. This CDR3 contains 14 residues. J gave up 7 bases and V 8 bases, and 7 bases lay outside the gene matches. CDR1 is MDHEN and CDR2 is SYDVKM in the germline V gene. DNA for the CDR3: TGTGCCAGCTCATCCGGGACAGGGGCTGAAAAACTGTTTTTT. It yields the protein CASSSGTGAEKLFF.

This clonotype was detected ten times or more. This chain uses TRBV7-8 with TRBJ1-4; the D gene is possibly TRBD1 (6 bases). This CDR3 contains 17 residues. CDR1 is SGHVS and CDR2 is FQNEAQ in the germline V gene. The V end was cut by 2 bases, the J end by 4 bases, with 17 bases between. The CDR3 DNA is TGTGCCAGCAGCTTAATAACAGGAGGGGGGGATAATGAAAAACTGTTTTTT. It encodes CASSLITGGGDNEKLFF.

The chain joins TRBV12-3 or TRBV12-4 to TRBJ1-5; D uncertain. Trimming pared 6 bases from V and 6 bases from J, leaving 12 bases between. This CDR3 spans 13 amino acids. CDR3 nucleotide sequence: TGTGCCAGCAGCTGGACGCCCGCTCAGCCCCAGCATTTT. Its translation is CASSWTPAQPQHF.

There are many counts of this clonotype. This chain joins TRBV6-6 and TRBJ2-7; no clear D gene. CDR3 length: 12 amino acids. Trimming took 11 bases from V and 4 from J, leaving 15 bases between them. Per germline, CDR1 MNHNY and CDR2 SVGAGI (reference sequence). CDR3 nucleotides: TGTGCCGCCTCTATTCGCGGATACGAGCAGTACTTC. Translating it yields CAASIRGYEQYF.

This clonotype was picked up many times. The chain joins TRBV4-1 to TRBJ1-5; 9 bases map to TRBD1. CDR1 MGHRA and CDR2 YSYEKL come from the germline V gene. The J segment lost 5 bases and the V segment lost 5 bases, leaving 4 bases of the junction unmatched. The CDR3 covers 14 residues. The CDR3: CASSAQGAHQPQHF. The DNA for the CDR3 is TGCGCCAGCAGCGCACAGGGGGCTCATCAGCCCCAGCATTTT.

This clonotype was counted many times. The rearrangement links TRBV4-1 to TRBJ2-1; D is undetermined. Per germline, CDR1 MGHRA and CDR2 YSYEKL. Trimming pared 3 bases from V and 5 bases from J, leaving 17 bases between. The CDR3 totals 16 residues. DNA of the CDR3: TGCGCCAGCAGCCATTTCCGGATCAACGGCCACAATGAGCAGTTCTTC. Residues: CASSHFRINGHNEQFF.